This T cell receptor (beta chain) was captured by sequencing in a study of T cell responses to AZD1222 COVID-19 vaccine. CDR1 and CDR2 from the germline V gene are SGHTA and FQGTGA. V was cut by 0 bases and J by 4 bases, with 12 bases left in between. The CDR3 is 16 residues long. Sequenced by immunoSEQ multiplex PCR; TCRdb stores in-frame clones only, minus some. The repertoire holds around 150,000 clones, with about 90% as singletons. This clone turned up a few times. The sequences come from peripheral blood, collected 28 days after the second AZD1222 dose. This receptor was identified in an adult who received the AZD1222 COVID-19 vaccine. The rearrangement joins TRBV7-3 to TRBJ2-2; D unresolved. Here the CDR3 DNA reads TGTGCCAGCAGCTTAACTAGCTCCAGAGGCACCGGGGAGCTGTTTTTT. This encodes CASSLTSSRGTGELFF.